The T cell receptor (beta chain) under discussion was sequenced for a study of control samples from healthy donors and cancer patients. Germline lookup yields CDR1 MDHEN and CDR2 SYDVKM. This CDR3 region has 15 residues. The V segment lost 4 bases and the J segment 5 bases; nucleotides outside the gene matches: 8. The repertoire was sequenced with immunoSEQ multiplex PCR; TCRdb's copy has only in-frame clones and lacks some. Its listing shows around 190,000 clones. The rearrangement joins TRBV28 to TRBJ1-1; TRBD1 matches 9 bases. The sequence derives from a woman between 25 and 40 years old in good health. Source material: blood. The CDR3 here is CASSSSGTGWTEAFF. The DNA of the CDR3 is TGTGCCAGCAGTTCCTCCGGGACAGGGTGGACTGAAGCTTTCTTT.